This TCR beta chain stems from a study of T-cell reconstitution after alpha-beta-depleted transplantation in children. Unique molecular identifiers were used in preparing the TCRbeta library. One entry per CDR3 protein results from TCRdb running MiXCR on the PCR reads. The sample consists of 670,000 or so distinct CDR3 sequences, over 10% of them appearing once. The CDR3 consists of 17 residues. Germline V gives CDR1 MNHNS, CDR2 SASEGT. The V and J ends lost 1 base and 0 bases, in that order; junction bases with no gene match: 4. With regard to this clonotype: Its antigen is as yet unknown.

General study findings and limits: T-cell counts and diversity at one year post-transplant came mainly from newly produced T cells. By about two months after transplant, alpha-beta T cells reportedly arose from several hundred graft clones that had expanded.

V is TRBV6-1 and J is TRBJ1-1, with 11 bases fitting TRBD1. This sequence was found in a girl aged 2 to 9 with congenital amegakaryocytic thrombocytopenia, due to receive a stem cell transplant. The sample in question was PBMCs, obtained before TCRalphabeta/CD19-depleted stem cell transplant. The CDR3 bases are TGTGCCAGCAGTGAAGTTGGGACAGGGGGTGTGAACACTGAAGCTTTCTTT. Its protein product is CASSEVGTGGVNTEAFF.